The entry below describes one TCR beta chain. Its matching antigen is unknown. Germline CDR1 is MGHRA and CDR2 is YSYEKL. V was pared by 0 bases and J by 0 bases, with 12 bases between. This CDR3 has 16 residues. Assay used: immunoSEQ multiplex PCR; TCRdb lists only in-frame clones, some missing. The sample carries about 110,000 clones, roughly 90% recorded once. The data originate from a study of T cell responses to AZD1222 COVID-19 vaccine. Notes on the study in general: The peak T cell response came first, and repertoires were sampled only after it. The donor group comprised mostly white British people and more females; the analysis possibly underestimated clonal diversity. Once two AZD1222 doses were given, Spike-specific TCR breadth and depth went up. Spike regions recognized by vaccine-associated CD4 TCRs spanned the protein, led by 160-218 and 743-854.

The sequencing here drew on peripheral blood, taken on day 0 of AZD1222 vaccination. This TCR came from an adult in good health. J is TRBJ2-7 and V is TRBV4-1; D ambiguous. The CDR3 sequence: CASSQENRPISYEQYF. The CDR3 bases are TGCGCCAGCAGCCAAGAAAACAGACCGATCTCCTACGAGCAGTACTTC.